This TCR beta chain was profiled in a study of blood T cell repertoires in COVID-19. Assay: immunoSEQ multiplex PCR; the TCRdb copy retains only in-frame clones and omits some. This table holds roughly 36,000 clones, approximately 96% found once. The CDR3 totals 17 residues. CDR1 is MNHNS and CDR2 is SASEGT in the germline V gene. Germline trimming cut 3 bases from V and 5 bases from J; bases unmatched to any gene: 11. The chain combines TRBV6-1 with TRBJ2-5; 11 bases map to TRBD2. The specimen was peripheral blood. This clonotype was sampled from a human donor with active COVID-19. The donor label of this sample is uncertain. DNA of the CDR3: TGTGCCAGCAGTGACCCCCCGGGACTAGCGGCGGGTGAGACCCAGTACTTC. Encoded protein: CASSDPPGLAAGETQYF.